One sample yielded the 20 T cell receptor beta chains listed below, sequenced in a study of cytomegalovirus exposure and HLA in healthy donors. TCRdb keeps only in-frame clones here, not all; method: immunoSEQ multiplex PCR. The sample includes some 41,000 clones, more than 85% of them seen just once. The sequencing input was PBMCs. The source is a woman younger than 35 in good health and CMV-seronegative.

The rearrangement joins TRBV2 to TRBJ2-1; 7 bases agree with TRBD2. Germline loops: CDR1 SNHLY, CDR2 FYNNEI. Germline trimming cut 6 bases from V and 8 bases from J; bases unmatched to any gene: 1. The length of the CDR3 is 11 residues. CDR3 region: CASRLAYEQFF. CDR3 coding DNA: TGTGCCAGCAGACTAGCGTATGAGCAGTTCTTC.

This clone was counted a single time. The CDR3 DNA reads TGCGCCAGCAGCCTGGGGACAGGGCACTATGGCTACACCTTC. Amino acids: CASSLGTGHYGYTF. V gene TRBV5-1 combines with J gene TRBJ1-2; 9 bases fit TRBD1. The trim removed 4 bases at V and 3 bases at J, leaving 4 bases unmatched. Germline V gene data show CDR1 as SGHRS and CDR2 as YFSETQ. The CDR3 totals 14 residues. Based on the CDR3 plus reference TRBV5-1 and TRBJ1-2, the full variable domain is KAGVTQTPRYLIKTRGQQVTLSCSPISGHRSVSWYQQTPGQGLQFLFEYFSETQRNKGNFPGRFSGRQFSNSRSEMNVSTLELGDSALYLCASSLGTGHYGYTFGSGTRLTVV.

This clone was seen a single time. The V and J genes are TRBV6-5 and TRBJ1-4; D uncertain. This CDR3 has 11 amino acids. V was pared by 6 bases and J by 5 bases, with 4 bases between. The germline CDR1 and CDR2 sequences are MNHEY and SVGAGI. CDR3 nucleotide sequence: TGTGCCAGCAGGCTAAATGAAAAACTGTTTTTT. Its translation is CASRLNEKLFF.

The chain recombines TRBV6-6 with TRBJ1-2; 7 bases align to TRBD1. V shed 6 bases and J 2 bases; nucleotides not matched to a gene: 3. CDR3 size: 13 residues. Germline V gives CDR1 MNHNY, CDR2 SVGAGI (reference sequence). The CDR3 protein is CASSSTGNYGYTF. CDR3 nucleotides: TGTGCCAGCAGCTCGACAGGGAACTATGGCTACACCTTC.

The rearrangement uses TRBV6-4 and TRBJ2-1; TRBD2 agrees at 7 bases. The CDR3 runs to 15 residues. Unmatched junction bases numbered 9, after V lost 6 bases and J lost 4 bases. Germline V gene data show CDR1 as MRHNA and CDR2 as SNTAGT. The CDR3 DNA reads TGTGCCAGCAGCAGGGCGGGGGACGGGTACAATGAGCAGTTCTTC. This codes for CASSRAGDGYNEQFF.

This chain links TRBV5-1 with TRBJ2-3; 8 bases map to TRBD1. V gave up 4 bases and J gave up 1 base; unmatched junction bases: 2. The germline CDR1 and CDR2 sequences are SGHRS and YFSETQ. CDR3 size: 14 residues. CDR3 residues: CASSGGQGTDTQYF. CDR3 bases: TGCGCCAGCAGCGGGGGACAGGGCACAGATACGCAGTATTTT.

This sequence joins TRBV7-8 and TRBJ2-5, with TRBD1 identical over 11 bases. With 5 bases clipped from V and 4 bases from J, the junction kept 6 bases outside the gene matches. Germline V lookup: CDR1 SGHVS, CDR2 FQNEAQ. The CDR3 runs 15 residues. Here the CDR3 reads CASSRDRGGLETQYF. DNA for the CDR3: TGTGCCAGCAGCCGGGACAGGGGGGGCCTAGAGACCCAGTACTTC.

The CDR3 loop is CASNPGTGPYEQYF. CDR3 coding DNA: TGTGCCAGCAATCCCGGGACAGGGCCCTACGAGCAGTACTTC. The chain combines TRBV6-1 with TRBJ2-7; TRBD1 aligns across 9 bases. The CDR3 extends over 14 amino acids. The trim removed 7 bases at V and 2 bases at J, leaving 6 bases unmatched. CDR1 and CDR2 from the germline V gene are MNHNS and SASEGT.

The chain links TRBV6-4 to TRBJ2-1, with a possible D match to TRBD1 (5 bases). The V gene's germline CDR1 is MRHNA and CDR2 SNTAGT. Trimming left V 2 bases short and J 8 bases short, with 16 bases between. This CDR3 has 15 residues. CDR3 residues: CASSDRREGADEQFF. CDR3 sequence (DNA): TGTGCCAGCAGTGACCGGCGAGAAGGGGCGGATGAGCAGTTCTTC.

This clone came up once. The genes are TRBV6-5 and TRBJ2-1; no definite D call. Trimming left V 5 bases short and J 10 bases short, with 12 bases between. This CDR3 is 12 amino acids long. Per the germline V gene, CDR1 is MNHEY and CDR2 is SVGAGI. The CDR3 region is CASSPLAREQFF. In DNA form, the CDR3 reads TGTGCCAGCAGTCCGTTAGCTCGGGAGCAGTTCTTC.

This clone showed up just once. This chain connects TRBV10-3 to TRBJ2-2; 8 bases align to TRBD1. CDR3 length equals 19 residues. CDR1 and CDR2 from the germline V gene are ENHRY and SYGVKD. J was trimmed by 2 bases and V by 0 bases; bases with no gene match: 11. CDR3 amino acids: CAISESRVRTGINTGELFF. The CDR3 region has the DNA TGTGCCATCAGTGAGTCGAGAGTTAGGACAGGGATTAACACCGGGGAGCTGTTTTTT.

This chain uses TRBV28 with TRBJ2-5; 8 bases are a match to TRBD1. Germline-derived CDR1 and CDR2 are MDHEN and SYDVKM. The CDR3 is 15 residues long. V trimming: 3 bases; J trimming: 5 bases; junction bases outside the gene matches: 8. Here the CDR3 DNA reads TGTGCCAGCAGTTTTACCAGGGGGCCTTGGGAGACCCAGTACTTC. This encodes CASSFTRGPWETQYF. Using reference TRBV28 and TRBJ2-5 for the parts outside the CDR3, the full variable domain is DVKVTQSSRYLVKRTGEKVFLECVQDMDHENMFWYRQDPGLGLRLIYFSYDVKMKEKGDIPEGYSVSREKKERFSLILESASTNQTSMYLCASSFTRGPWETQYFGPGTRLLVL.

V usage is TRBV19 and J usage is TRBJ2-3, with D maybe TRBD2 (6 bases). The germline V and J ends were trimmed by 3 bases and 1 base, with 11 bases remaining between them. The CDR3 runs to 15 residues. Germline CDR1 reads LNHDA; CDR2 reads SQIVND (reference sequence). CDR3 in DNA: TGTGCCAGTAGTATGCGGGAATCCCGCACAGATACGCAGTATTTT. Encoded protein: CASSMRESRTDTQYF.

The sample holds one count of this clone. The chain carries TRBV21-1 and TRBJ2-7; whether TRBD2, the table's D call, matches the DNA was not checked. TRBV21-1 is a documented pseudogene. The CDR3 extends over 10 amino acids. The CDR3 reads CANETGEQYF. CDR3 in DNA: TGTGCCAACGAAACGGGTGAGCAGTACTTC.

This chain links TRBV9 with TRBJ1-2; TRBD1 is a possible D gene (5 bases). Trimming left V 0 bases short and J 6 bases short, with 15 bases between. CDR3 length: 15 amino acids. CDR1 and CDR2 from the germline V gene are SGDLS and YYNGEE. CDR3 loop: CASSVEGSDWHGYTF. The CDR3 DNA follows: TGTGCCAGCAGCGTAGAGGGGTCAGACTGGCATGGCTACACCTTC. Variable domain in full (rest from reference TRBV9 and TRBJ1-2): DSGVTQTPKHLITATGQRVTLRCSPRSGDLSVYWYQQSLDQGLQFLIQYYNGEERAKGNILERFSAQQFPDLHSELNLSSLELGDSALYFCASSVEGSDWHGYTFGSGTRLTVV.

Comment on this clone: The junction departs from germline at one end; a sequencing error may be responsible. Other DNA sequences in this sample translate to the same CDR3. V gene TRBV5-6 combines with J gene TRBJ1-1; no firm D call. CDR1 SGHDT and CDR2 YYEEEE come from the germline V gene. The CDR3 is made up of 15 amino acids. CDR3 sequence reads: CASSLSEPSSTEAFF. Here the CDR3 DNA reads TGTGCCAGTAGCTTAAGCGAGCCGTCGAGCACTGAAGCTTTCTTT.

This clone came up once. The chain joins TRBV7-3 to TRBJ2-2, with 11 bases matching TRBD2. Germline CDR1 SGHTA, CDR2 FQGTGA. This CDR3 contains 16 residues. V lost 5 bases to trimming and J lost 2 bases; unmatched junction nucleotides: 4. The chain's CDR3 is CASSPGLAGNTGELFF. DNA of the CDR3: TGTGCCAGCAGCCCCGGACTAGCGGGTAACACCGGGGAGCTGTTTTTT.

The CDR3 reads CASSSGTGGSTLTDTQYF. The DNA of the CDR3 is TGTGCCAGCAGTTCGGGGACAGGGGGCTCAACCCTCACAGATACGCAGTATTTT. This chain joins TRBV28 and TRBJ2-3, with 12 positions matching TRBD1. After removal of 4 bases from V and 2 bases from J, the junction contained 10 bases not matched to a gene. This CDR3 comprises 18 residues. Germline V gene sequence: CDR1 MDHEN, CDR2 SYDVKM.

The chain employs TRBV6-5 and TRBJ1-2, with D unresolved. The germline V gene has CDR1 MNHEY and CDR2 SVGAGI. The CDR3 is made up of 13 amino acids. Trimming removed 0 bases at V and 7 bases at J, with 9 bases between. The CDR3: CASSYSIGIGYTF. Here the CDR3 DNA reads TGTGCCAGCAGTTACTCGATCGGGATTGGCTACACCTTC.

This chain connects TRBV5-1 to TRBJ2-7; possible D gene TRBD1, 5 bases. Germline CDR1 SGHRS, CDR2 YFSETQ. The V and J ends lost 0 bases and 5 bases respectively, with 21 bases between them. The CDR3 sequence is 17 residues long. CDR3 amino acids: CASSLEGPQTGPDEQYF. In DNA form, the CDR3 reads TGCGCCAGCAGCTTGGAGGGTCCCCAAACAGGACCCGACGAGCAGTACTTC.